The sequence of this T cell receptor (beta chain) was determined in a study of blood T cell repertoires in COVID-19. At the level of the study: Two consecutive negative NP/OP PCR tests, clearance, or resolved symptoms defined Cohort 3 recovery.

Germline values: CDR1 SGHTA, CDR2 FQGTGA. The CDR3 is 14 residues long. The V end lost 3 bases, the J end lost 0 bases, and 7 bases lay between the germline ends. Assignment of participants to cohorts was predicated upon participant-reported clinical history. Profiling relied on immunoSEQ multiplex PCR, and the TCRdb table lists in-frame clones only, not all of them. The sample yields roughly 150,000 clones, 70% to 80% seen once. The TCR originated in a woman between 65 and 79 years old in a cohort exposed to, infected with or recovered from COVID-19 (not recorded which). The sequencing input was PBMCs or T cells enriched from blood (not recorded which). The rearrangement uses TRBV7-3 and TRBJ2-3; D gene unclear. In DNA form, the CDR3 reads TGTGCCAGCAGCTTCATTACTAGCACAGATACGCAGTATTTT. As protein: CASSFITSTDTQYF.